In its sample, the clone carrying this T cell receptor (beta chain) was seen many times. This specimen comes from a study of blood T cell repertoires in COVID-19. Study background: Some COVID-19 samples were acute and others convalescent; all came from the United States, Italy and Spain. From T cells, B-cell-depleted T cells, or PBMCs came the material, which was cDNA or gDNA.

Original methodology: It was from reference gene primer amplification that nucleated cell counts were estimated. Assay used: immunoSEQ multiplex PCR; TCRdb lists only in-frame clones, some missing. V, J and clone size are those of that table, while D and trimming were read from the DNA. The sample includes 57,000 or so clones, 76% of them seen just once. The receptor comes from a man aged 50 to 59 with active or convalescent COVID-19. Sequencing used peripheral blood.

This CDR3 reads CASSQDPRVAFF. Here the CDR3 DNA reads TGTGCCAGCAGCCAAGATCCGCGAGTCGCTTTCTTT. The J gene is TRBJ1-1, the V gene TRBV3-1 (or the pseudogene TRBV3-2); no firm D call. V was clipped by 0 bases and J by 11 bases, with 10 bases between them. The CDR3 contains 12 residues. The germline gives CDR1 LGHDT, CDR2 YNNKEL (reference sequence).